This is a list of T cell receptor beta chains from one sample in a study of CD8 T cells in Susac syndrome. TCRdb processed the immunoSEQ multiplex PCR reads anew with MiXCR; each CDR3 protein has one entry. Among about 210,000 distinct CDR3 sequences listed, roughly 93% were seen once. Sequenced material: CD4+ T cells from PBMCs. Receptors originate from a human donor with Susac syndrome. The CDR3 runs from the conserved cysteine through the conserved F or W. The order of the fields is V gene, D gene, J gene, clone size, CDR3 protein, CDR3 DNA. D genes are given only for firm matches. Size is omitted from some rows. Given values are once, few, many or a class for expanded clones.

v_gene: TRBV3-1
d_gene: TRBD1
j_gene: TRBJ2-6
abundance: NA
CDR3aa: CASSRTGASGANVLTF
CDR3nt: TGTGCCAGCAGCCGGACAGGGGCCTCTGGGGCCAACGTCCTGACTTTC

v_gene: TRBV29-1
d_gene: TRBD1
j_gene: TRBJ1-2
abundance: NA
CDR3aa: CSVEEGQGYF
CDR3nt: TGCAGCGTTGAAGAGGGACAGGGGTACTTC

v_gene: TRBV6-2/TRBV6-3
d_gene: NA
j_gene: TRBJ2-1
abundance: NA
CDR3aa: CASSSKQRLPSNEQFF
CDR3nt: TGTGCCAGCAGCTCTAAACAGCGCCTTCCCTCCAATGAGCAGTTCTTC

v_gene: TRBV10-3
d_gene: NA
j_gene: TRBJ1-1
abundance: NA
CDR3aa: CAISGQGYTEAFF
CDR3nt: TGTGCCATCAGTGGGCAGGGCTACACTGAAGCTTTCTTT

v_gene: TRBV20-1
d_gene: NA
j_gene: TRBJ2-2
abundance: NA
CDR3aa: CSARDARPPNTGELFF
CDR3nt: TGCAGTGCTCGGGACGCACGACCGCCGAACACCGGGGAGCTGTTTTTT

v_gene: TRBV12-3/TRBV12-4
d_gene: NA
j_gene: TRBJ1-1
abundance: once
CDR3aa: CASSLDTGNTEAFF
CDR3nt: TGTGCCAGCAGTCTGGACACAGGGAACACTGAAGCTTTCTTT

v_gene: TRBV7-9
d_gene: NA
j_gene: TRBJ1-6
abundance: NA
CDR3aa: CASSSSRDSPDVGSPLHF
CDR3nt: TGTGCCAGCAGTTCTTCCCGTGACAGCCCCGATGTGGGTTCACCCCTCCACTTT

v_gene: TRBV12-3/TRBV12-4
d_gene: NA
j_gene: TRBJ1-4
abundance: few
CDR3aa: CASSFSTNEKLFF
CDR3nt: TGTGCCAGCAGTTTTTCAACTAATGAAAAACTGTTTTTT

v_gene: TRBV20-1
d_gene: NA
j_gene: TRBJ1-2
abundance: NA
CDR3aa: CSASRGEDYGYTF
CDR3nt: TGCAGTGCTAGTCGAGGGGAAGACTATGGCTACACCTTC

v_gene: TRBV7-3
d_gene: TRBD2
j_gene: TRBJ2-1
abundance: once
CDR3aa: CASSSRSGLAGNEQFF
CDR3nt: TGTGCCAGCAGCTCACGCTCGGGACTAGCGGGCAATGAGCAGTTCTTC

v_gene: TRBV28
d_gene: NA
j_gene: TRBJ2-7
abundance: NA
CDR3aa: CASSTPTRAYEQYF
CDR3nt: TGTGCCAGCAGCACCCCGACTAGGGCCTACGAGCAGTACTTC

v_gene: TRBV12-3/TRBV12-4
d_gene: TRBD1
j_gene: TRBJ2-5
abundance: NA
CDR3aa: CASSPRDSTGETQYF
CDR3nt: TGTGCCAGCAGTCCCCGGGACAGTACGGGGGAGACCCAGTACTTC

v_gene: TRBV9
d_gene: NA
j_gene: TRBJ1-1
abundance: NA
CDR3aa: CASSVATGGQGQNTEAFF
CDR3nt: TGTGCCAGCAGCGTAGCTACGGGGGGGCAGGGACAAAACACTGAAGCTTTCTTT

v_gene: TRBV6-2/TRBV6-3
d_gene: NA
j_gene: TRBJ2-1
abundance: NA
CDR3aa: CASSYSTGAQFF
CDR3nt: TGTGCCAGCAGTTACTCGACGGGGGCCCAGTTCTTC

v_gene: TRBV3-1
d_gene: TRBD1
j_gene: TRBJ1-1
abundance: NA
CDR3aa: CASSQAVQGATEAFF
CDR3nt: TGTGCCAGCAGCCAAGCCGTACAGGGGGCCACTGAAGCTTTCTTT

v_gene: TRBV6-2/TRBV6-3
d_gene: NA
j_gene: TRBJ2-5
abundance: NA
CDR3aa: CASSYTRGRTEEETQYF
CDR3nt: TGTGCCAGCAGTTATACTCGGGGTAGGACAGAGGAGGAGACCCAGTACTTC

v_gene: TRBV20-1
d_gene: NA
j_gene: TRBJ2-5
abundance: NA
CDR3aa: CSARDEGDGAQETQYF
CDR3nt: TGCAGTGCTAGAGATGAGGGCGACGGGGCGCAAGAGACCCAGTACTTC

v_gene: TRBV20-1
d_gene: TRBD2
j_gene: TRBJ2-3
abundance: NA
CDR3aa: CSARSGGSTDTQYF
CDR3nt: TGCAGTGCCCGTAGCGGGGGAAGCACAGATACGCAGTATTTT

v_gene: TRBV20-1
d_gene: TRBD1
j_gene: TRBJ2-7
abundance: once
CDR3aa: CSARAGTGGEQYF
CDR3nt: TGCAGTGCTAGAGCCGGGACAGGGGGCGAGCAGTACTTC

v_gene: TRBV30
d_gene: NA
j_gene: TRBJ2-2
abundance: NA
CDR3aa: CAWSVNRATGELFF
CDR3nt: TGTGCCTGGAGTGTAAACAGGGCCACCGGGGAGCTGTTTTTT

v_gene: TRBV6-5
d_gene: NA
j_gene: TRBJ1-1
abundance: NA
CDR3aa: CASSFAGTEAFF
CDR3nt: TGTGCCAGCAGTTTCGCAGGGACTGAAGCTTTCTTT

v_gene: TRBV7-2
d_gene: NA
j_gene: TRBJ1-2
abundance: NA
CDR3aa: CAGDTYYGYTF
CDR3nt: TGTGCCGGGGACACCTACTATGGCTACACCTTC

v_gene: TRBV5-6
d_gene: NA
j_gene: TRBJ2-3
abundance: once
CDR3aa: CASSLGLDSNTDTQYF
CDR3nt: TGTGCCAGCAGCTTGGGATTGGATTCGAACACAGATACGCAGTATTTT

v_gene: TRBV30
d_gene: NA
j_gene: TRBJ1-2
abundance: NA
CDR3aa: CAWISGLRGYTF
CDR3nt: TGTGCCTGGATCTCGGGACTGCGTGGCTACACCTTC

v_gene: TRBV7-9
d_gene: TRBD2
j_gene: TRBJ2-1
abundance: NA
CDR3aa: CASSLAGLAFNEQFF
CDR3nt: TGTGCCAGCAGCTTGGCGGGACTAGCCTTCAATGAGCAGTTCTTC

v_gene: TRBV14
d_gene: NA
j_gene: TRBJ2-3
abundance: NA
CDR3aa: CASSQEGGWTDTQYF
CDR3nt: TGTGCCAGCAGCCAAGAGGGGGGATGGACAGATACGCAGTATTTT

v_gene: TRBV20-1
d_gene: TRBD2
j_gene: TRBJ2-1
abundance: NA
CDR3aa: CSARDPWRGGDNEQFF
CDR3nt: TGCAGTGCTAGAGATCCCTGGCGGGGGGGGGACAATGAGCAGTTCTTC

v_gene: TRBV19
d_gene: NA
j_gene: TRBJ2-3
abundance: NA
CDR3aa: CASSINGADTQYF
CDR3nt: TGTGCCAGTAGTATTAATGGTGCAGATACGCAGTATTTT

v_gene: TRBV12-3/TRBV12-4
d_gene: TRBD1
j_gene: TRBJ1-6
abundance: NA
CDR3aa: CASSWGQGASPLHF
CDR3nt: TGTGCCAGCAGTTGGGGACAGGGCGCTTCACCCCTCCACTTT

v_gene: TRBV9
d_gene: NA
j_gene: TRBJ1-6
abundance: NA
CDR3aa: CASSVVYNSPLHF
CDR3nt: TGTGCCAGCAGCGTAGTCTATAATTCACCCCTCCACTTT

v_gene: TRBV29-1
d_gene: TRBD2
j_gene: TRBJ2-7
abundance: few
CDR3aa: CSVEPLLGGSEQYF
CDR3nt: TGCAGCGTTGAACCCCTCCTGGGAGGGTCCGAGCAGTACTTC

v_gene: TRBV9
d_gene: NA
j_gene: TRBJ1-2
abundance: NA
CDR3aa: CASSVAAQGSGYTF
CDR3nt: TGTGCCAGCAGCGTAGCGGCACAGGGTAGTGGCTACACCTTC

v_gene: TRBV6-5
d_gene: NA
j_gene: TRBJ1-5
abundance: NA
CDR3aa: CASSSGRARPQHF
CDR3nt: TGTGCCAGCAGTTCGGGACGGGCGAGGCCCCAGCATTTT

v_gene: TRBV6-5
d_gene: TRBD2
j_gene: TRBJ2-1
abundance: once
CDR3aa: CASSYTGTSGDHEQFF
CDR3nt: TGTGCCAGCAGTTACACCGGGACTAGCGGGGATCATGAGCAGTTCTTC

v_gene: TRBV30
d_gene: NA
j_gene: TRBJ2-7
abundance: NA
CDR3aa: CAWSIGGATSYEQYF
CDR3nt: TGTGCCTGGAGTATTGGCGGGGCGACCTCCTACGAGCAGTACTTC

v_gene: TRBV7-2
d_gene: NA
j_gene: TRBJ2-6
abundance: once
CDR3aa: CASSLGAGANVLTF
CDR3nt: TGTGCCAGCAGCTTAGGAGCTGGGGCCAACGTCCTGACTTTC